These 27 T cell receptor beta chains were all obtained from the same sample, sequenced in a study of naive CD8 T cells in extremely preterm neonates. Elective cesarean births at about 35-42 weeks, without labor or membrane rupture, supplied the cord blood. Profiled with immunoSEQ multiplex PCR; TCRdb holds only in-frame clones, not every one. Altogether about 6,100 clones are present, 95% to 99% being singletons, with the ten largest covering 0.4%. The sequenced material came from naive CD8+ T cells from cord blood. These receptors were obtained from a newborn in good health.

The sample holds one count of this clone. The J gene is TRBJ1-1, the V gene TRBV10-3; D perhaps matches TRBD1 (5 bases). This CDR3 comprises 15 residues. V was trimmed by 2 bases and J by 4 bases, leaving 14 bases between them. Germline V CDR1 and CDR2: ENHRY, SYGVKD. CDR3 DNA sequence: TGTGCCATCAGTGAGCCTCTTACAGGATCCACTGAAGCTTTCTTT. This sequence encodes CAISEPLTGSTEAFF.

The V call is TRBV30, the J call TRBJ1-2, with D unresolved. V was trimmed by 0 bases and J by 6 bases, leaving 11 bases between them. CDR1 is GTSNPN and CDR2 is SVGIG in the germline V gene (reference sequence). The CDR3 has 13 residues. The CDR3 loop is CAWSVVQVNGYTF. In DNA form, the CDR3 reads TGTGCCTGGAGTGTTGTTCAGGTCAATGGCTACACCTTC.

The chain employs TRBV27 and TRBJ2-5; D is possibly TRBD1 (6 bases). Trimming shortened V by 0 bases and J by 3 bases, and 11 bases separated the two germline ends. The CDR3 has 15 amino acids. Germline loops: CDR1 MNHEY, CDR2 SMNVEV (reference sequence). The DNA for the CDR3 is TGTGCCAGCAGTTTATCGGGGGCTGCAGAAGAGACCCAGTACTTC. This translates into CASSLSGAAEETQYF.

The chain links TRBV5-6 to TRBJ1-2; D remains ambiguous. V was clipped by 0 bases and J by 4 bases, with 7 bases between them. This CDR3 is built from 13 residues. Germline CDR1 and CDR2: SGHDT and YYEEEE. CDR3 residues: CASSLATSYGYTF. The DNA for the CDR3 is TGTGCCAGCAGCTTGGCGACTTCCTATGGCTACACCTTC.

The chain recombines TRBV4-1 with TRBJ2-7; 9 nucleotides align to TRBD1. Germline loops: CDR1 MGHRA, CDR2 YSYEKL. The V segment lost 1 base and the J segment 6 bases; nucleotides outside the gene matches: 7. The CDR3 loop spans 15 amino acids. The chain's CDR3 is CASSQVPSTGGEQYF. CDR3 sequence (DNA): TGCGCCAGCAGCCAAGTCCCTTCGACAGGGGGCGAGCAGTACTTC.

V and J are TRBV6-5 and TRBJ1-5; 9 positions match TRBD1. The CDR3 spans 13 residues. V was clipped by 6 bases and J by 5 bases; unmatched bases: 2. Looked up from germline, CDR1 is MNHEY and CDR2 is SVGAGI. CDR3 protein: CASRRQGDQPQHF. CDR3 coding DNA: TGTGCCAGCAGGCGACAGGGGGATCAGCCCCAGCATTTT.

The V gene is TRBV13, the J gene TRBJ1-5, with D perhaps TRBD1 (6 bases). The CDR3 is 14 residues long. CDR1 and CDR2 (germline): PRHDT, FYEKMQ (reference sequence). Trimming shortened V by 4 bases and J by 3 bases, and 10 bases separated the two germline ends. The CDR3 protein is CASSSGTSNQPQHF. CDR3 nucleotide sequence: TGTGCCAGCAGCTCCGGGACATCCAATCAGCCCCAGCATTTT.

The chain has TRBV29-1 and TRBJ1-1; no clear D gene. Germline CDR1 reads SQVTM; CDR2 reads ANQGSEA. The CDR3 consists of 11 residues. Trimming left V 3 bases short and J 6 bases short, with 8 bases between. CDR3 coding DNA: TGCAGCGTTGAGTCCTCGGCTGAAGCTTTCTTT. Its protein is CSVESSAEAFF. The complete variable domain, with remaining parts taken from reference TRBV29-1 and TRBJ1-1, reads SAVISQKPSRDICQRGTSLTIQCQVDSQVTMMFWYRQQPGQSLTLIATANQGSEATYESGFVIDKFPISRPNLTFSTLTVSNMSPEDSSIYLCSVESSAEAFFGQGTRLTVV.

The rearrangement joins TRBV7-3 to TRBJ1-6; tentatively, D is TRBD1 (6 bases). V dropped 0 bases and J dropped 7 bases, with 10 bases sitting between them. This CDR3 region has 15 residues. Germline lookup yields CDR1 SGHTA and CDR2 FQGTGA. In DNA form, the CDR3 reads TGTGCCAGCAGCTTAACGGGGGCAGGGAATTCACCCCTCCACTTT. Translating gives CASSLTGAGNSPLHF.

The chain is built from TRBV5-6 and TRBJ2-3; TRBD2 agrees at 7 bases. The germline V gene encodes CDR1 SGHDT and CDR2 YYEEEE. V lost 4 bases to trimming and J lost 2 bases; unmatched junction nucleotides: 4. The CDR3 is 14 amino acids. The CDR3 DNA is TGTGCCAGCAGCCTGGGACTAACCACAGATACGCAGTATTTT. Residues: CASSLGLTTDTQYF.

This chain uses TRBV5-8 with TRBJ1-1; a weak D match, TRBD1 (6 bases). The CDR3 runs 14 residues. Germline CDR1 and CDR2: SGHTS and YDEGEE. V lost 3 bases and J lost 3, with 12 bases in between. The CDR3 here is CASSSGQSHTEAFF. CDR3 nucleotides: TGTGCCAGCAGCTCCGGACAGTCTCACACTGAAGCTTTCTTT.

This sequence joins TRBV4-1 and TRBJ2-7, with TRBD2 as a possible D gene (6 bases). The V and J ends lost 4 bases and 3 bases respectively, with 13 bases between them. Germline V CDR1 and CDR2: MGHRA, YSYEKL. The CDR3 has 14 residues. CDR3 loop: CASSLRDSYYEQYF. Written as DNA, the CDR3 is TGCGCCAGCAGCCTCCGGGACTCTTACTACGAGCAGTACTTC.

The CDR3: CASSLYLSLFSSTDTQYF. The CDR3 DNA reads as TGTGCCAGCAGTTTATATCTTAGTCTCTTTAGCTCCACAGATACGCAGTATTTT. The chain has TRBV28 and TRBJ2-3; D is unclear. This CDR3 region has 18 residues. Trimming removed 1 base from V and 2 bases from J, with 19 bases in between. Germline values: CDR1 MDHEN, CDR2 SYDVKM.

This chain joins TRBV4-1 and TRBJ2-7, with D uncertain. Germline CDR1 is MGHRA and CDR2 is YSYEKL. The CDR3 contains 15 residues. Trimming shortened V by 1 base and J by 4 bases, and 14 bases separated the two germline ends. The CDR3: CASSQGVGSGYEQYF. The CDR3 region has the DNA TGCGCCAGCAGCCAAGGGGTAGGTTCCGGGTACGAGCAGTACTTC.

This chain joins TRBV7-9 and TRBJ2-4, with TRBD2 matching 8 bases. The CDR3 totals 15 residues. The V gene's germline CDR1 is SEHNR and CDR2 FQNEAQ (reference sequence). V was pared by 3 bases and J by 6 bases, with 7 bases of the junction left unmatched. The DNA of the CDR3 is TGTGCCAGCAGCTTTTCTAGCGGGTACGGAAACATTCAGTACTTC. This gives the protein CASSFSSGYGNIQYF.

This chain joins TRBV13 and TRBJ2-5; TRBD2 matches at 11 bases. The CDR3 sequence is 16 residues long. Germline V gene sequence: CDR1 PRHDT, CDR2 FYEKMQ (reference sequence). V lost 5 bases to trimming and J lost 1 base; unmatched junction nucleotides: 6. The CDR3 DNA is TGTGCCAGCAGCCACCGACTAGCGGGGTTCCAAGAGACCCAGTACTTC. This translates into CASSHRLAGFQETQYF.

This chain links TRBV9 with TRBJ2-2; the D is unclear. Germline V gene data show CDR1 as SGDLS and CDR2 as YYNGEE. Between the trimmed V and J ends, which lost 4 bases and 7 bases, there was a span of 11 bases. The CDR3 has 13 residues. The CDR3 loop is CASSQRRGGELFF. The CDR3 DNA reads as TGTGCCAGCAGCCAGAGGAGAGGCGGGGAGCTGTTTTTT. The full variable domain, its missing parts supplied by reference TRBV9 and TRBJ2-2, is DSGVTQTPKHLITATGQRVTLRCSPRSGDLSVYWYQQSLDQGLQFLIQYYNGEERAKGNILERFSAQQFPDLHSELNLSSLELGDSALYFCASSQRRGGELFFGEGSRLTVL.

The chain recombines TRBV11-2 with TRBJ1-1, with 10 nucleotides matching TRBD1. Germline loops: CDR1 SGHAT, CDR2 FQNNGV. V shed 5 bases, J shed 0 bases, and the junction held 3 bases outside the gene matches. The CDR3 extends over 15 amino acids. The CDR3 protein is CASSPTGGLNTEAFF. CDR3 nucleotides: TGTGCCAGCAGCCCGACAGGGGGCTTGAACACTGAAGCTTTCTTT.

This chain joins TRBV5-1 and TRBJ2-5; 7 bases are shared with TRBD2. TRBJ2-7 explains the end of the DNA better; the J call may be wrong. The CDR3 loop spans 15 amino acids. From germline, CDR1 is SGHRS and CDR2 YFSETQ. The CDR3 sequence is CASSLEWGGNYEQYF. CDR3 DNA: TGCGCCAGCAGCTTGGAGTGGGGGGGGAACTACGAGCAGTACTTC.

This clone was counted once. The chain has TRBV7-9 and TRBJ1-5; 9 bases match TRBD1. The trim removed 5 bases at V and 6 bases at J, leaving 5 bases unmatched. Per germline, CDR1 SEHNR and CDR2 FQNEAQ (reference sequence). There are 14 residues in the CDR3. The CDR3 nucleotides are TGTGCCAGCAGCCGGACAGGGGCAGGTCAGCCCCAGCATTTT. This gives the protein CASSRTGAGQPQHF.

The chain links TRBV6-1 to TRBJ1-5, with TRBD1 matching 11 bases. Germline V gives CDR1 MNHNS, CDR2 SASEGT. The CDR3 consists of 15 residues. V lost 4 bases to trimming and J lost 6 bases; unmatched junction nucleotides: 5. The CDR3 DNA follows: TGTGCCAGCAGTGCGGGACAGGGGGTGGCTCAGCCCCAGCATTTT. Its translation: CASSAGQGVAQPQHF.

The chain employs TRBV4-3 and TRBJ1-2; 8 bases match TRBD1. The CDR3 length is 15 residues. CDR1 and CDR2 from the germline V gene are LGHNA and YSLEER. V lost 1 base and J lost 3; bases outside the gene matches: 4. The CDR3 here is CASSQALTGDYGYTF. CDR3 sequence (DNA): TGCGCCAGCAGCCAAGCCCTGACAGGGGACTATGGCTACACCTTC.

The genes are TRBV19 and TRBJ1-3; no firm D call. In germline, CDR1 is LNHDA, CDR2 SQIVND (reference sequence). Trimming stripped 0 bases from V and 0 bases from J, with 3 bases between. CDR3 length: 14 amino acids. The CDR3: CASSIDNSGNTIYF. CDR3 DNA sequence: TGTGCCAGTAGTATAGACAACTCTGGAAACACCATATATTTT. Filled out from reference TRBV19 and TRBJ1-3, the complete variable domain reads DGGITQSPKYLFRKEGQNVTLSCEQNLNHDAMYWYRQDPGQGLRLIYYSQIVNDFQKGDIAEGYSVSREKKESFPLTVTSAQKNPTAFYLCASSIDNSGNTIYFGEGSWLTVV.

The gene calls are TRBV5-1 and TRBJ2-3; 11 bases are shared with TRBD2. J gave up 2 bases and V 7 bases, and 9 bases lay outside the gene matches. This CDR3 comprises 16 residues. Germline CDR1 is SGHRS and CDR2 is YFSETQ. CDR3 sequence: CASRGASGGSTDTQYF. The DNA of the CDR3 is TGCGCCAGCCGGGGAGCTAGCGGGGGGTCCACAGATACGCAGTATTTT.

The chain has TRBV25-1 and TRBJ2-7, with 7 bases fitting TRBD2. CDR1 and CDR2 from the germline V gene are MGHDK and SYGVNS. The CDR3 sequence is 16 residues long. The V and J ends lost 7 bases and 5 bases, in that order; junction bases with no gene match: 17. CDR3 nucleotides: TGTGCCAGCACCCCTCATTCCTGGCGGGAGCCCCACGAGCAGTACTTC. The encoded protein is CASTPHSWREPHEQYF.

On this clone: Sequence at one end of the junction differs from germline and may be a read error. This rearrangement joins TRBV27 to TRBJ2-5; possibly TRBD2 for D (6 bases). The V gene's germline CDR1 is MNHEY and CDR2 SMNVEV (reference sequence). The CDR3 is 13 amino acids. The DNA of the CDR3 is TGTGCCGGCAGTCCGGAGGGCCGGGAGACCCAGTACTTC. Amino acid sequence: CAGSPEGRETQYF.

This chain connects TRBV28 to TRBJ2-5; D perhaps matches TRBD1 (6 bases). CDR3 length equals 13 residues. Trimming took off 1 base at V and 3 bases at J, with 6 bases between the two ends. Germline V gives CDR1 MDHEN, CDR2 SYDVKM. CDR3 amino acids: CASSLSGEETQYF. CDR3 bases: TGTGCCAGCAGTTTATCAGGGGAAGAGACCCAGTACTTC.